The 4 T cell receptor beta chains listed next were all sequenced from one sample in a study of blood T cell repertoires in COVID-19. Sequencing used immunoSEQ multiplex PCR; TCRdb keeps in-frame clones, though not all of them. The sample consists of approximately 14,000 clones, around nine tenths of them appearing once. The specimen sequenced was peripheral blood. The receptors here all came from a woman aged 70-85 years in a cohort sampled during active or convalescent COVID-19.

The chain combines TRBV3-1 (or the pseudogene TRBV3-2) with TRBJ2-3, with D maybe TRBD2 (6 bases). Trimming removed 0 bases from V and 11 bases from J, with 15 bases in between. This CDR3 comprises 14 residues. Germline V gene data show CDR1 as LGHDT and CDR2 as YNNKEL (reference sequence). CDR3: CASSQDGSRGGQYF. DNA of the CDR3: TGTGCCAGCAGCCAAGATGGTAGCCGGGGAGGGCAGTATTTT.

The chain recombines TRBV19 with TRBJ1-6; D is unclear. V shed 6 bases and J shed 5 bases, with 11 bases lying between them. This CDR3 has 14 amino acids. Germline CDR1 and CDR2: LNHDA and SQIVND (reference sequence). The CDR3: CASRSWRDNSPLHF. The CDR3 bases are TGTGCCAGTAGATCTTGGCGGGATAATTCACCCCTCCACTTT.

V is TRBV19 and J is TRBJ2-2; 9 positions agree with TRBD1. This CDR3 has 15 amino acids. V lost 6 bases and J lost 5; bases outside the gene matches: 7. Germline assignment: CDR1 LNHDA and CDR2 SQIVND (reference sequence). CDR3 in amino acids: CASRRDRVRTGELFF. DNA for the CDR3: TGTGCCAGTAGGAGGGACAGGGTTCGGACCGGGGAGCTGTTTTTT.

The chain is built from TRBV27 and TRBJ2-3, with 11 bases identical to TRBD2. The CDR3 contains 16 residues. Looked up from germline, CDR1 is MNHEY and CDR2 is SMNVEV (reference sequence). The V segment lost 4 bases and the J segment 0 bases; nucleotides outside the gene matches: 3. For the CDR3, the DNA is TGTGCCAGCAGTTCCCGACTAGCGGGGAGCACAGATACGCAGTATTTT. It is translated as CASSSRLAGSTDTQYF.